This is a list of T cell receptor beta chains from one sample in a study of control samples from healthy donors and cancer patients. The assay was immunoSEQ multiplex PCR, and TCRdb's table has in-frame clones only and misses some. The data show under 200,000 clones, with roughly 95% seen just once and just over 1% held by the top ten. The sample taken for sequencing was blood. Every receptor here comes from a young woman in good health. Both conserved end residues are part of each CDR3. D genes are given only for firm matches.

>-|TRBJ2-3|TRBV6-5
CATSRGGRMTDTQYF
>-|TRBJ2-1|TRBV6-5
CASHNLKGEQFF
>-|TRBJ2-7|TRBV4-1
CASSHGTNSYEQYF
>-|TRBJ2-3|TRBV27
CASSLSTDTQYF
>-|TRBJ2-3|TRBV7-9
CASSFGGDTQYF
>-|TRBJ2-1|TRBV29-1
CSVVGGGSYNEQFF
>-|TRBJ1-1|TRBV30
CAWSVRGGTEAFF
>-|TRBJ2-7|TRBV4-1
CASSQVPGEQYF
>-|TRBJ2-5|TRBV19
CASSTDAPPETQYF
>TRBD1|TRBJ2-2|TRBV5-1
CASSETAQGAYTGELFF
>TRBD1|TRBJ1-2|TRBV19
CASKQSTGAFRGYTF
>TRBD2|TRBJ2-1|TRBV5-4
CASSGGLAGGLPLDEQFF
>-|TRBJ1-2|TRBV6-2/TRBV6-3
CASSNRHRGPNSGYYGYTF
>TRBD1|TRBJ2-6|TRBV7-6
CASSPTDRATPSGANVLTF
>-|TRBJ1-2|TRBV7-9
CASSLAGGYGYTF
>-|TRBJ1-2|TRBV28
CASTILGSGYTF
>TRBD2|TRBJ2-7|TRBV15
CATRGRTSGTTYEQYF
>-|TRBJ2-1|TRBV15
CATSEGINEQFF
>-|TRBJ2-5|TRBV28
CASSLPAQETQYF
>-|TRBJ2-3|TRBV13
CASSQQGRADTQYF
>TRBD1|TRBJ1-2|TRBV6-4
CASSWTGGAFPYGYTF
>-|TRBJ2-1|TRBV19
CASSMFNGGTDPHNEQFF
>TRBD1|TRBJ1-4|TRBV15
CATSSLPAGTGFATNEKLFF
>TRBD1|TRBJ1-6|TRBV6-5
CASRAPVQGNSPLHF
>-|TRBJ1-4|TRBV19
CASSFTGGEKLFF
>TRBD2|TRBJ2-3|TRBV3-1/TRBV3-2
CASSQDRTSGTDTQYF
>TRBD1|TRBJ2-1|TRBV3-1/TRBV3-2
CASSQATGQGYNEQFF
>-|TRBJ2-1|TRBV28
CASSQGYRHGSYNEQFF
>-|TRBJ1-1|TRBV27
CASTYGTEAFF
>TRBD1|TRBJ2-7|TRBV29-1
CSVRDRGRIYEQYF
>-|TRBJ1-2|TRBV18
CASSADRNYGYTF
>-|TRBJ1-2|TRBV2
CASNGQTASHNYGYTF
>-|TRBJ2-7|TRBV12-3/TRBV12-4
CASSLWGAYKQYF
>-|TRBJ2-4|TRBV6-1
CASSDGTGYF
>-|TRBJ1-1|TRBV27
CASSGQTPYTEAFF
>-|TRBJ2-7|TRBV14
CASSPRDLLGEQYF
>-|TRBJ1-1|TRBV3-1/TRBV3-2
CASSQDKQGLENTEAFF
>-|TRBJ1-2|TRBV6-5
CASSPGQNYGYTF
>TRBD1|TRBJ1-2|TRBV7-9
CAGSQGEWYGYTF
>-|TRBJ1-1|TRBV2
CASTKGGGRRTEAFF
>TRBD1|TRBJ1-6|TRBV4-1
CASSQEPGQGFSPLHF
>-|TRBJ1-2|TRBV27
CASSLAGAFGYGYTF
>-|TRBJ1-1|TRBV6-1
CASSERGRSAEAFF
>-|TRBJ1-1|TRBV10-3
CAIGQMNTEAFF
>-|TRBJ1-1|TRBV6-1
CASSEDWGGDTEAFF
>-|TRBJ2-4|TRBV5-1
CASSLFQGSAKNIQYF
>-|TRBJ2-7|TRBV19
CASSIGPPPGYEQYF
>-|TRBJ2-1|TRBV6-5
CASSYGPASSYNEQFF
>-|TRBJ1-1|TRBV27
CASSSGPEAFF
>TRBD2|TRBJ2-3|TRBV15
CATSREITGGPWGRTDTQYF